This T cell receptor beta chain was sequenced in a study of neoadjuvant anti-PD-1 for oral cavity cancer (dated by TCRdb to the early 2020s). Broadly, across the study: Before undergoing curative-intent surgical resection, most patients got three to four biweekly nivolumab doses at 3 mg/kg. A fourth nivolumab dose was given around day 43 to patients without progression, and definitive surgical resection was performed in those patients on days 50-56. Patients with complete response, partial response or stable disease by RECIST 1.1 were defined as responders, whereas patients with progression were defined as non-responders. The parent correlative cohort included approximately twelve patients, with an approximately 30% response rate.

Its CDR3 holds 13 amino acids, cysteine through phenylalanine. Solely the CDR3 DNA is kept, with 39 bases framed from the first base. V lost 0 bases and J lost 4 bases; the stretch between them is 7 bases long. The germline V gene specifies SGHRS as CDR1 and YFSETQ as CDR2. General study outcomes and caveats: Only three patients per response group were included in the TCR analyses, and the authors called for validation in larger cohorts. Higher pretreatment blood TCRbeta clonality and lower post-treatment tumor TCRbeta clonality were correlated with higher pretreatment blood Treg/Th17 ratios. After neoadjuvant nivolumab, significantly higher T cell clonality (Gini index) was found within PBMCs in non-responders than in responders.

Read against the paper, the sample's time point label means: after neoadjuvant nivolumab, at surgical resection. Patients had been newly diagnosed with stage II-IVA oral cavity squamous cell carcinoma, and no prior systemic or radiation treatment had been given to the patients. The cohort consisted of patients with HPV-negative, locally advanced oral cavity squamous cell carcinoma. Peripheral blood mononuclear cells were analyzed directly, without maintenance or expansion in culture. Samples were obtained from a longitudinal correlative study of a single-arm phase II trial of neoadjuvant nivolumab in oral cavity squamous cell carcinoma. Genomic DNA-based TCRbeta sequencing was performed on subject-matched pre- and post-treatment PBMCs and tumors from three responders and three non-responders. Peripheral blood mononuclear cells were collected once before nivolumab treatment and again after treatment, at the time of surgery. The Maxwell RSC DNA from Cells kit was used to extract genomic DNA from PBMCs.

For deep sequencing, each PBMC sample was run in six replicates, with libraries mostly built from about 500 ng of input genomic DNA. The immunoSEQ hsTCRbeta kit was used to prepare TCRbeta libraries, following the manufacturer's instructions. An Illumina NovaSeq 6000 S4 flow cell was used to sequence the final libraries, which had first been combined to 3 nM. Processing in the source paper ran as follows. The immunoSEQ Analyzer handled quality control and preprocessing of the raw data. The analysis was limited to productive rearrangements, and each clonotype was defined by a unique CDR3 amino acid sequence. Repertoire clonality was estimated as the Gini-Simpson index, which was computed with the R package tcR. Student's t test was used to compare Gini indices, and Pearson correlation was used to assess associations with tumor size change. TCRdb holds this immuneACCESS table with in-frame rearrangements only. Some clones are missing; in checked studies, unresolved V genes explain under half, and the rest has no known cause. Clone size and the V and J calls come from that table; the DNA yielded D and trimming. Recorded for this sample are around 67,000 clones; roughly 90% of them occurred a single time. The ten largest clones capture less than 3% of the sample.

Only one count was recorded for this clone. What antigen it recognizes has not been identified. Base qualities are not at hand, and no much larger clone is one base apart. This TCR derives from a person between 35 and 79 years old with oral cavity squamous cell carcinoma. This chain is built from TRBV5-1 and TRBJ1-2, with a weak D call of TRBD1 (5 bases match). This specimen consisted of PBMCs, obtained after nivolumab (anti-PD-1) treatment. This receptor carries the CDR3 CASSLGQLYGYTF. The DNA is TGCGCCAGCAGCTTGGGACAGCTCTATGGCTACACCTTC.